This T cell receptor (beta chain) is from a study of blood T cell repertoires in COVID-19. Study overall: Collection of acute and convalescent COVID-19 samples took place in the United States, Italy and Spain.

Some clones are missing from TCRdb's copy, which holds only in-frame ones; the method was immunoSEQ multiplex PCR. This sample carries 50,000 to 65,000 clones, around four fifths of them seen once, and the ten largest clones take roughly 5.7%. Sequencing was performed on peripheral blood. This clonotype originated in a man in his 70s with acute or convalescent COVID-19.

The CDR3 coding sequence is TGCGCCAGCAGCTTGGGCGGGGAGCACAATGAGCAGTTCTTC. It translates to CASSLGGEHNEQFF. The chain combines TRBV5-1 with TRBJ2-1; D possibly corresponds to TRBD2 (6 bases). With 0 bases removed from V and 5 bases from J, the gap between germline ends came to 9 bases. The germline V gene encodes CDR1 SGHRS and CDR2 YFSETQ. The CDR3 covers 14 residues.